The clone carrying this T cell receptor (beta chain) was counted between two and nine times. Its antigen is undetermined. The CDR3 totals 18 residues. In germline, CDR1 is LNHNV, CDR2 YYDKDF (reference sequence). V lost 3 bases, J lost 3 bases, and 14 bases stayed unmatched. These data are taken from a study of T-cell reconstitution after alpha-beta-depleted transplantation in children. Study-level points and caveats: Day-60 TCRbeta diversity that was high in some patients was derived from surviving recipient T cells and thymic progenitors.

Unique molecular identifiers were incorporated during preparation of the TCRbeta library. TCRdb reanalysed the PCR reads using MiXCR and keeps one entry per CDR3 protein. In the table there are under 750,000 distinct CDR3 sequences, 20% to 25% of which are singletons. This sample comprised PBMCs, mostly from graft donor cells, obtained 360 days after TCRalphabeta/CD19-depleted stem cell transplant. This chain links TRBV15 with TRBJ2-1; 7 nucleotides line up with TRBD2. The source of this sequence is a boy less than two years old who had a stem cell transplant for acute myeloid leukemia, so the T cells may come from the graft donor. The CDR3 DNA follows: TGTGCCACCAGCAGGGACCGTTTCGACGGGGGGATCTACAATGAGCAGTTCTTC. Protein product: CATSRDRFDGGIYNEQFF.